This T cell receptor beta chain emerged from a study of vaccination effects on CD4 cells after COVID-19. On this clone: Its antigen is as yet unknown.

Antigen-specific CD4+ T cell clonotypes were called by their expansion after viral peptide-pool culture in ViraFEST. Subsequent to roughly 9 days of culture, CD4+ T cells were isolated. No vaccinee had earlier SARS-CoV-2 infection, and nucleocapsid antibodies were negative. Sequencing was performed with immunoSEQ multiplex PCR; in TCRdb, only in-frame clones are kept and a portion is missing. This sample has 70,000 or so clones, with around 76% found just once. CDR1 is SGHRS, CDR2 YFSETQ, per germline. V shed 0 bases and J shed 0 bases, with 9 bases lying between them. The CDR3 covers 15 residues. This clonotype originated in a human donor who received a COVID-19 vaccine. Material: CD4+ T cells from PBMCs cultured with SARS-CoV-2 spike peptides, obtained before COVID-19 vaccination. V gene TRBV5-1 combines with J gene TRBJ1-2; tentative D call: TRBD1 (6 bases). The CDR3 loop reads CASSLAGTTNYGYTF. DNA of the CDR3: TGCGCCAGCAGCTTGGCTGGGACAACTAACTATGGCTACACCTTC.